The T cell receptor (beta chain) described here comes from a study of blood T cell repertoires in COVID-19. Study background: Spain, Italy and the United States supplied samples that represented acute and convalescent COVID-19. The analysed material was cDNA or gDNA that came from T cells, B-cell-depleted T cells, or PBMCs.

In the study's own analysis: Reference gene primer amplification gave nucleated cell count estimates. The table came from immunoSEQ multiplex PCR; TCRdb's copy has only in-frame clones and leaves some out. V, J and clone size derive from that table, while D and trimming were established from the DNA sequence. The sample carries approximately 150,000 clones, about 85% recorded once. The CDR3 contains 15 residues. The V end was cut by 4 bases, the J end by 0 bases, with 10 bases between. Germline V CDR1 and CDR2: MNHEY, SVGEGT. The origin of this receptor is a human donor with acute or convalescent COVID-19. The donor label of this sample is uncertain. The chain couples TRBV6-2 or TRBV6-3 to TRBJ1-5; D call uncertain. Sequenced material: peripheral blood. The CDR3 DNA follows: TGTGCCAGCAGTTTTCGGGTCGATAGCAATCAGCCCCAGCATTTT. The encoded protein is CASSFRVDSNQPQHF.